This passage covers 21 T cell receptor beta chains from one sample sequenced in a study of control samples from healthy donors and cancer patients (dated by TCRdb to 2020 to 2021). The protocol used for the library was the immunoSEQ multiplex PCR assay. The clones in this table, taken by TCRdb from immuneACCESS, are in-frame only. Not every clone is retained; where verified, under half of the shortfall comes from an unresolved V gene, and the cause of the rest is unknown. The sample includes under 150,000 clones, with about 91% observed a single time. The leading ten clones occupy roughly 3.3% of the sample. Sequenced material: blood. The receptors stem from a man aged 40-55 years in good health.

This clone was detected only once. As DNA, the CDR3 is TGTGCCTGGAGTCTGAGGGTAGGTGTTCGAGAGACCCAGTACTTC. Amino acid sequence: CAWSLRVGVRETQYF. This chain uses TRBV30 with TRBJ2-5; D might be TRBD2 (5 bases). Trimming shortened V by 2 bases and J by 4 bases, and 17 bases separated the two germline ends. Germline CDR1 is GTSNPN and CDR2 is SVGIG (reference sequence). The CDR3 sequence is 15 residues long.

The genes are TRBV5-6 and TRBJ2-7; D gene uncertain. The CDR3 totals 15 residues. V lost 0 bases and J 2 bases, leaving 12 bases between the germline ends. CDR1 and CDR2 from the germline V gene are SGHDT and YYEEEE. CDR3 coding DNA: TGTGCCAGCAGCTTGGCACGGATGGTCCCCTACGAGCAGTACTTC. It specifies CASSLARMVPYEQYF.

The rearrangement links TRBV18 to TRBJ2-7; TRBD1 matches 7 bases. Germline CDR1 KGHSH, CDR2 LQKENI. The length of the CDR3 is 14 residues. The junction had 5 bases not matched to a gene; V was cut back by 3 bases and J by 3 bases. CDR3 nucleotides: TGTGCCAGCTCACCCGGTGCAGGGGGCTACGAGCAGTACTTC. It specifies CASSPGAGGYEQYF.

The V gene is TRBV12-5, the J gene TRBJ2-1; the match to TRBD2 covers 12 bases. The CDR3 length is 15 residues. The ends lost 5 bases at V and 8 bases at J; junction bases unmatched: 7. Germline CDR1 LGHNT, CDR2 FRNRAP. This CDR3 reads CASGTSSGGAYEQFF. CDR3 DNA sequence: TGTGCTAGTGGTACCTCTAGCGGGGGGGCGTATGAGCAGTTCTTC.

The V gene is TRBV7-3, the J gene TRBJ1-6; 10 bases match TRBD1. With 4 bases clipped from V and 5 bases from J, the junction kept 2 bases outside the gene matches. Germline CDR1 is SGHTA and CDR2 is FQGTGA. The CDR3 is 15 amino acids. CDR3 in DNA: TGTGCCAGCAGCTGGGGGACAGGGGATAATTCACCCCTCCACTTT. The encoded protein is CASSWGTGDNSPLHF. Full variable domain (rest looked up from reference TRBV7-3 and TRBJ1-6): GAGVSQTPSNKVTEKGKYVELRCDPISGHTALYWYRQSLGQGPEFLIYFQGTGAADDSGLPNDRFFAVRPEGSVSTLKIQRTERGDSAVYLCASSWGTGDNSPLHFGNGTRLTVT.

This sequence joins TRBV19 and TRBJ2-7; tentatively, D is TRBD1 or TRBD2 (5 bases each). The CDR3 extends over 13 amino acids. Trimming removed 0 bases from V and 7 bases from J, with 10 bases in between. CDR1 is LNHDA and CDR2 is SQIVND in the germline V gene (reference sequence). CDR3 loop: CASSIEGAGEQYF. In DNA, the CDR3 is TGTGCCAGTAGTATAGAAGGGGCGGGTGAGCAGTACTTC.

The chain carries TRBV7-8 and TRBJ2-7; 8 nucleotides line up with TRBD2. The V segment lost 1 base and the J segment 2 bases; nucleotides outside the gene matches: 13. The CDR3 consists of 18 residues. The V gene's germline CDR1 is SGHVS and CDR2 FQNEAQ. CDR3 nucleotide sequence: TGTGCCAGCAGCTTAGGGCCCAATAGCGGGGAGCTACCCTACGAGCAGTACTTC. As protein: CASSLGPNSGELPYEQYF.

The rearrangement links TRBV12-3 or TRBV12-4 to TRBJ2-2, with a weak D call TRBD2 (5 bases). Trimming took 4 bases from V and 7 from J, leaving 7 bases between them. The CDR3 is 12 amino acids. CDR3: CASSYGDGELFF. DNA of the CDR3: TGTGCCAGCAGTTACGGGGACGGGGAGCTGTTTTTT.

V and J are TRBV24-1 and TRBJ1-4, with TRBD1 matching 10 bases. The length of the CDR3 is 15 residues. Germline values: CDR1 KGHDR, CDR2 SFDVKD. V shed 5 bases and J 5 bases; nucleotides not matched to a gene: 4. The chain's CDR3 is CATSVGQGVNEKLFF. Written as DNA, the CDR3 is TGTGCCACCAGTGTAGGACAGGGGGTGAATGAAAAACTGTTTTTT.

The J gene is TRBJ1-1, the V gene TRBV15, with D unresolved. Germline V gives CDR1 LNHNV, CDR2 YYDKDF (reference sequence). The CDR3 is 13 amino acids. Trimming pared 4 bases from V and 2 bases from J, leaving 8 bases between. The CDR3 here is CATSIGVNTEAFF. In DNA form, the CDR3 reads TGTGCCACCAGCATCGGGGTCAACACTGAAGCTTTCTTT.

The V call is TRBV7-9, the J call TRBJ1-4; D unresolved. V lost 2 bases, J lost 4 bases, and 14 bases lay in between. The CDR3 length is 16 residues. The V gene's germline CDR1 is SEHNR and CDR2 FQNEAQ (reference sequence). The CDR3 sequence: CASSLRADGLNEKLFF. In DNA form, the CDR3 reads TGTGCCAGCAGCTTACGGGCCGACGGCCTTAATGAAAAACTGTTTTTT.

The CDR3 DNA reads as TGTGCCAGCAGTTTAAAACGGGGACCTGAAGCTTTCTTT. This codes for CASSLKRGPEAFF. V usage is TRBV12-3 or TRBV12-4 and J usage is TRBJ1-1; weak D call: TRBD1 (5 bases). Trimming removed 2 bases at V and 6 bases at J, with 10 bases between. The CDR3 covers 13 residues.

The genes are TRBV28 and TRBJ1-2; D gene ambiguous. The CDR3 extends over 11 amino acids. The V gene's germline CDR1 is MDHEN and CDR2 SYDVKM. The ends were cut back, 6 bases at V and 4 bases at J, with 6 bases in the middle. CDR3 residues: CASSGLYGYTF. The CDR3, as DNA: TGTGCCAGCAGCGGACTCTATGGCTACACCTTC.

The chain links TRBV28 to TRBJ2-7; 7 bases are shared with TRBD1. This CDR3 region has 15 residues. V trimming: 5 bases; J trimming: 0 bases; junction bases outside the gene matches: 7. CDR1 is MDHEN and CDR2 is SYDVKM in the germline V gene. CDR3 sequence: CASSLGDSSSYEQYF. CDR3 coding DNA: TGTGCCAGCAGTCTAGGGGACAGCAGCTCCTACGAGCAGTACTTC.

This chain links TRBV3-1 (or the pseudogene TRBV3-2) with TRBJ1-5; no clear D gene. With 4 bases removed from V and 6 bases from J, the gap between germline ends came to 10 bases. Per germline, CDR1 LGHDT and CDR2 YNNKEL (reference sequence). The CDR3 runs 13 residues. As DNA, the CDR3 is TGTGCCAGCAGCCTTCGATCGAGTCAGCCCCAGCATTTT. This translates into CASSLRSSQPQHF.

CDR3 in DNA: TGTGCTAGTGGTTTGGGGACAGGGCGCAACGAGCAGTACTTC. This translates into CASGLGTGRNEQYF. The chain links TRBV12-5 to TRBJ2-7; TRBD1 aligns across 8 bases. The CDR3 runs 14 residues. With V trimmed by 1 base and J by 5 bases, 4 bases remained unmatched. CDR1 LGHNT and CDR2 FRNRAP come from the germline V gene.

This chain uses TRBV19 with TRBJ2-5; D not resolved. The CDR3 sequence is 15 residues long. Germline assignment: CDR1 LNHDA and CDR2 SQIVND (reference sequence). V was clipped by 5 bases and J by 1 base, with 14 bases between them. This CDR3 reads CASSRPYTAQETQYF. The CDR3 DNA reads as TGTGCCAGTAGTCGCCCCTACACCGCCCAAGAGACCCAGTACTTC.

This chain joins TRBV19 and TRBJ1-1; weak D call: TRBD1 (5 bases). The CDR3 has 14 amino acids. Germline V gene lookup returns CDR1 LNHDA and CDR2 SQIVND (reference sequence). The V end was cut by 0 bases, the J end by 5 bases, with 10 bases between. The CDR3 bases are TGTGCCAGTAGTATAGACCCTGGGGGAACTGAAGCTTTCTTT. Translated, it gives CASSIDPGGTEAFF.

The chain joins TRBV3-1 (or the pseudogene TRBV3-2) to TRBJ2-3; a possible D gene is TRBD2 (5 bases). The V gene's germline CDR1 is LGHDT and CDR2 YNNKEL (reference sequence). V lost 1 base to trimming and J lost 4 bases, with 18 bases between them. The CDR3 is 17 amino acids. The CDR3 here is CASSQVVASKRPDTQYF. Here the CDR3 DNA reads TGTGCCAGCAGCCAAGTGGTAGCGTCCAAGCGCCCAGATACGCAGTATTTT.

The chain is built from TRBV7-2 and TRBJ2-3; no definite D call. Germline assignment: CDR1 SGHTA and CDR2 FQGNSA. The CDR3 has 13 residues. V shed 4 bases and J shed 4 bases, with 9 bases lying between them. Here the CDR3 DNA reads TGTGCCAGCAGCTGGACGGTGCCAGATACGCAGTATTTT. It specifies CASSWTVPDTQYF.

This clone has more than one count but fewer than ten. This chain links TRBV9 with TRBJ2-1, with TRBD2 as a possible D gene (6 bases). This CDR3 spans 14 amino acids. CDR1 is SGDLS and CDR2 is YYNGEE in the germline V gene. The V gene lost 0 bases and the J gene lost 6 bases, with 10 bases spanning the gap. The CDR3 region is CASSVEGGVNEQFF. The DNA of the CDR3 is TGTGCCAGCAGCGTAGAAGGAGGGGTCAATGAGCAGTTCTTC.